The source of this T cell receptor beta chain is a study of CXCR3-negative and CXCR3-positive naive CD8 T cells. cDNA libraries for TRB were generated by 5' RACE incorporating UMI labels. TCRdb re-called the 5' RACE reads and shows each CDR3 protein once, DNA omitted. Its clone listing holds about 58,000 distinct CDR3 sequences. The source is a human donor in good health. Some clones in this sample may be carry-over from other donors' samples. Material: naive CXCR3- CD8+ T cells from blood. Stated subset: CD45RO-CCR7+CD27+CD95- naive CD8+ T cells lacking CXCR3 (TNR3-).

CDR3 sequence reads: CATSPGPDRRLLNSPLHF. V usage is TRBV6-6 and J usage is TRBJ1-6; TCRdb's assignment of TRBD1 cannot be checked, as there is no DNA. CDR3 length equals 18 residues. Germline CDR1 reads MNHNY; CDR2 reads SVGAGI (reference sequence).